One sample yielded the 18 T cell receptor beta chains listed below, sequenced in a study of blood T cell repertoires in COVID-19. Clones were sequenced by immunoSEQ multiplex PCR, and TCRdb holds only the in-frame ones, with some missing. Of more than 65,000 clones listed, about four fifths are singletons. The sequencing sample was made of peripheral blood. Source of these receptors: an elderly woman with active or convalescent COVID-19.

The chain carries TRBV5-6 and TRBJ2-7; 10 bases agree with TRBD1. The CDR3 is made up of 15 amino acids. The J segment lost 2 bases and the V segment lost 5 bases, leaving 7 bases of the junction unmatched. Germline CDR1 SGHDT, CDR2 YYEEEE. CDR3 DNA sequence: TGTGCCAGCAGGAGTGCGGGGACAGGGGCCTACGAGCAGTACTTC. This translates into CASRSAGTGAYEQYF.

This clone was observed at least ten times. The chain recombines TRBV7-9 with TRBJ2-3; possibly TRBD2 for D (5 bases). The CDR3 covers 13 residues. Germline CDR1 SEHNR, CDR2 FQNEAQ (reference sequence). V lost 1 base and J 8 bases, leaving 10 bases between the germline ends. The CDR3 loop reads CASSLESLATQYF. The CDR3 region has the DNA TGTGCCAGCAGCTTAGAGAGCCTAGCTACGCAGTATTTT.

This chain uses TRBV19 with TRBJ1-5; D possibly corresponds to TRBD1 (6 bases). The length of the CDR3 is 13 residues. Germline CDR1 reads LNHDA; CDR2 reads SQIVND (reference sequence). V was shortened by 6 bases and J by 5 bases, with 11 bases between the two germline ends. The CDR3, as DNA: TGTGCCAGTAGAACAGGGTCCTATCAGCCCCAGCATTTT. It codes for CASRTGSYQPQHF. Drawing the rest from reference TRBV19 and TRBJ1-5, the complete variable domain is DGGITQSPKYLFRKEGQNVTLSCEQNLNHDAMYWYRQDPGQGLRLIYYSQIVNDFQKGDIAEGYSVSREKKESFPLTVTSAQKNPTAFYLCASRTGSYQPQHFGDGTRLSIL.

The chain combines TRBV6-2 or TRBV6-3 with TRBJ2-5; the match to TRBD1 covers 10 bases. The germline CDR1 and CDR2 sequences are MNHEY and SVGEGT. CDR3 length: 16 residues. V was pared by 2 bases and J by 4 bases, with 7 bases of the junction left unmatched. CDR3 sequence (DNA): TGTGCCAGCAGTTACGCGACAGGGGGCAAGTCAGAGACCCAGTACTTC. This translates into CASSYATGGKSETQYF.

The J gene is TRBJ2-3, the V gene TRBV24-1; TRBD1 might be the D (6 bases). The CDR3 spans 15 residues. Trimming removed 4 bases at V and 5 bases at J, with 15 bases between. CDR1 is KGHDR, CDR2 SFDVKD, per germline. CDR3 amino acids: CATSEARAGEDTQYF. CDR3 in DNA: TGTGCCACCAGTGAGGCCAGGGCAGGGGAAGATACGCAGTATTTT.

The rearrangement uses TRBV30 and TRBJ1-6; D may be TRBD1 (6 bases). This CDR3 is built from 14 residues. Germline V CDR1 and CDR2: GTSNPN, SVGIG (reference sequence). Trimming removed 7 bases at V and 6 bases at J, with 16 bases between. The DNA for the CDR3 is TGTGCCTCTCGAAGGGGCAGGGGTAATTCACCCCTCCACTTT. Amino acids: CASRRGRGNSPLHF.

The chain joins TRBV6-5 to TRBJ1-1; D is unclear. Germline CDR1 MNHEY, CDR2 SVGAGI. The CDR3 is 13 residues long. The ends were cut back, 0 bases at V and 5 bases at J, with 7 bases in the middle. The chain's CDR3 is CASSYSLRTEAFF. In DNA, the CDR3 is TGTGCCAGCAGTTACTCGTTGAGGACTGAAGCTTTCTTT.

The chain uses TRBV24-1 and TRBJ2-3, with D possibly TRBD2 on 6 matching bases. Trimming stripped 7 bases from V and 5 bases from J, with 15 bases between. Germline-derived CDR1 and CDR2 are KGHDR and SFDVKD. This CDR3 contains 14 residues. The CDR3 DNA follows: TGTGCCACCAGCCGGCGGGGTCGGGAAGATACGCAGTATTTT. Translation gives CATSRRGREDTQYF.

The chain is built from TRBV4-1 and TRBJ1-2, with 8 bases lining up with TRBD1. J lost 6 bases, V lost 1 base, and 7 bases had no gene match. The CDR3 runs 15 residues. CDR1 is MGHRA, CDR2 YSYEKL, per germline. The CDR3 region has the DNA TGCGCCAGCAGCCAAGGAGACAGGGGAGTCGATGGCTACACCTTC. It specifies CASSQGDRGVDGYTF.

The rearrangement uses TRBV27 and TRBJ2-7, with TRBD2 matching over 7 bases. Germline V gene data show CDR1 as MNHEY and CDR2 as SMNVEV (reference sequence). The CDR3 is 15 residues long. J gave up 2 bases and V 5 bases, and 9 bases lay outside the gene matches. The CDR3: CASSEAASGTYEQYF. For the CDR3, the DNA is TGTGCCAGCAGTGAGGCGGCTAGCGGTACCTACGAGCAGTACTTC.

The chain links TRBV2 to TRBJ1-2, with D tentatively TRBD1 (5 bases). Trimming removed 2 bases from V and 7 bases from J, with 20 bases in between. The CDR3 has 16 amino acids. CDR1 SNHLY and CDR2 FYNNEI come from the germline V gene. The CDR3 coding sequence is TGTGCCAGCAGTGAAAGGCCTGGGCAGGGAATGAGTGGCTACACCTTC. Its translation is CASSERPGQGMSGYTF.

The chain employs TRBV11-2 and TRBJ2-7; D is uncertain. This CDR3 comprises 12 residues. The germline gives CDR1 SGHAT, CDR2 FQNNGV. The V end was cut by 1 base, the J end by 3 bases, with 4 bases between. CDR3 sequence: CASSLGSYEQYF. CDR3 coding DNA: TGTGCCAGCAGCTTAGGTAGCTACGAGCAGTACTTC.

The chain recombines TRBV5-1 with TRBJ1-3; D gene ambiguous. Germline CDR1 and CDR2: SGHRS and YFSETQ. Trimming removed 0 bases at V and 2 bases at J, with 15 bases between. This CDR3 has 17 residues. Written as DNA, the CDR3 is TGCGCCAGCAGCTTGGCCTCATTCAGGACTACTGGAAACACCATATATTTT. Protein sequence: CASSLASFRTTGNTIYF.

This clone has only a few counts. The chain couples TRBV11-2 to TRBJ2-2, with 8 bases matching TRBD1. After removal of 3 bases from V and 6 bases from J, the junction contained 9 bases not matched to a gene. This CDR3 has 16 amino acids. Per germline, CDR1 SGHAT and CDR2 FQNNGV. The CDR3 DNA follows: TGTGCCAGCAGCTTGAGACAGGGGACTTTTCCCGGGGAGCTGTTTTTT. Protein product: CASSLRQGTFPGELFF. Using reference TRBV11-2 and TRBJ2-2 for the parts outside the CDR3, the full variable domain is EAGVAQSPRYKIIEKRQSVAFWCNPISGHATLYWYQQILGQGPKLLIQFQNNGVVDDSQLPKDRFSAERLKGVDSTLKIQPAKLEDSAVYLCASSLRQGTFPGELFFGEGSRLTVL.

The chain recombines TRBV6-1 with TRBJ1-1; 7 positions agree with TRBD1. V shed 3 bases, J shed 2 bases, and the junction held 3 bases outside the gene matches. CDR3 size: 14 residues. CDR1 and CDR2 from the germline V gene are MNHNS and SASEGT. The CDR3 loop is CASSDRGGNTEAFF. The CDR3 DNA follows: TGTGCCAGCAGTGATAGAGGGGGCAACACTGAAGCTTTCTTT.

This clone was observed a single time. The CDR3 DNA reads as TGTGCCAGTACCCCAGCAGGGGGTTACGAGCAGTACTTC. Its protein product is CASTPAGGYEQYF. The chain has TRBV27 and TRBJ2-7; 7 bases map to TRBD1. Germline trimming cut 9 bases from V and 4 bases from J; bases unmatched to any gene: 9. The CDR3 runs to 13 residues. From germline, CDR1 is MNHEY and CDR2 SMNVEV (reference sequence).

CDR3 loop: CASSLPDGDEQFF. The CDR3 DNA reads as TGTGCCAGCAGCTTGCCGGACGGGGATGAGCAGTTCTTC. The V call is TRBV5-4, the J call TRBJ2-1; D may be TRBD2 (5 bases). Trimming pared 1 base from V and 8 bases from J, leaving 10 bases between. This CDR3 is built from 13 residues. Per germline, CDR1 SGHNT and CDR2 YYREEE (reference sequence). The complete variable domain, with remaining parts taken from reference TRBV5-4 and TRBJ2-1, reads ETGVTQSPTHLIKTRGQQVTLRCSSQSGHNTVSWYQQALGQGPQFIFQYYREEENGRGNFPPRFSGLQFPNYSSELNVNALELDDSALYLCASSLPDGDEQFFGPGTRLTVL.

The chain combines TRBV29-1 with TRBJ1-1; 8 bases align to TRBD1. The trim removed 0 bases at V and 3 bases at J, leaving 6 bases unmatched. The CDR3 spans 15 residues. Germline lookup yields CDR1 SQVTM and CDR2 ANQGSEA. CDR3 protein: CSVEDPTGVDTEAFF. The CDR3 nucleotides read TGCAGCGTTGAAGACCCGACAGGGGTGGACACTGAAGCTTTCTTT.